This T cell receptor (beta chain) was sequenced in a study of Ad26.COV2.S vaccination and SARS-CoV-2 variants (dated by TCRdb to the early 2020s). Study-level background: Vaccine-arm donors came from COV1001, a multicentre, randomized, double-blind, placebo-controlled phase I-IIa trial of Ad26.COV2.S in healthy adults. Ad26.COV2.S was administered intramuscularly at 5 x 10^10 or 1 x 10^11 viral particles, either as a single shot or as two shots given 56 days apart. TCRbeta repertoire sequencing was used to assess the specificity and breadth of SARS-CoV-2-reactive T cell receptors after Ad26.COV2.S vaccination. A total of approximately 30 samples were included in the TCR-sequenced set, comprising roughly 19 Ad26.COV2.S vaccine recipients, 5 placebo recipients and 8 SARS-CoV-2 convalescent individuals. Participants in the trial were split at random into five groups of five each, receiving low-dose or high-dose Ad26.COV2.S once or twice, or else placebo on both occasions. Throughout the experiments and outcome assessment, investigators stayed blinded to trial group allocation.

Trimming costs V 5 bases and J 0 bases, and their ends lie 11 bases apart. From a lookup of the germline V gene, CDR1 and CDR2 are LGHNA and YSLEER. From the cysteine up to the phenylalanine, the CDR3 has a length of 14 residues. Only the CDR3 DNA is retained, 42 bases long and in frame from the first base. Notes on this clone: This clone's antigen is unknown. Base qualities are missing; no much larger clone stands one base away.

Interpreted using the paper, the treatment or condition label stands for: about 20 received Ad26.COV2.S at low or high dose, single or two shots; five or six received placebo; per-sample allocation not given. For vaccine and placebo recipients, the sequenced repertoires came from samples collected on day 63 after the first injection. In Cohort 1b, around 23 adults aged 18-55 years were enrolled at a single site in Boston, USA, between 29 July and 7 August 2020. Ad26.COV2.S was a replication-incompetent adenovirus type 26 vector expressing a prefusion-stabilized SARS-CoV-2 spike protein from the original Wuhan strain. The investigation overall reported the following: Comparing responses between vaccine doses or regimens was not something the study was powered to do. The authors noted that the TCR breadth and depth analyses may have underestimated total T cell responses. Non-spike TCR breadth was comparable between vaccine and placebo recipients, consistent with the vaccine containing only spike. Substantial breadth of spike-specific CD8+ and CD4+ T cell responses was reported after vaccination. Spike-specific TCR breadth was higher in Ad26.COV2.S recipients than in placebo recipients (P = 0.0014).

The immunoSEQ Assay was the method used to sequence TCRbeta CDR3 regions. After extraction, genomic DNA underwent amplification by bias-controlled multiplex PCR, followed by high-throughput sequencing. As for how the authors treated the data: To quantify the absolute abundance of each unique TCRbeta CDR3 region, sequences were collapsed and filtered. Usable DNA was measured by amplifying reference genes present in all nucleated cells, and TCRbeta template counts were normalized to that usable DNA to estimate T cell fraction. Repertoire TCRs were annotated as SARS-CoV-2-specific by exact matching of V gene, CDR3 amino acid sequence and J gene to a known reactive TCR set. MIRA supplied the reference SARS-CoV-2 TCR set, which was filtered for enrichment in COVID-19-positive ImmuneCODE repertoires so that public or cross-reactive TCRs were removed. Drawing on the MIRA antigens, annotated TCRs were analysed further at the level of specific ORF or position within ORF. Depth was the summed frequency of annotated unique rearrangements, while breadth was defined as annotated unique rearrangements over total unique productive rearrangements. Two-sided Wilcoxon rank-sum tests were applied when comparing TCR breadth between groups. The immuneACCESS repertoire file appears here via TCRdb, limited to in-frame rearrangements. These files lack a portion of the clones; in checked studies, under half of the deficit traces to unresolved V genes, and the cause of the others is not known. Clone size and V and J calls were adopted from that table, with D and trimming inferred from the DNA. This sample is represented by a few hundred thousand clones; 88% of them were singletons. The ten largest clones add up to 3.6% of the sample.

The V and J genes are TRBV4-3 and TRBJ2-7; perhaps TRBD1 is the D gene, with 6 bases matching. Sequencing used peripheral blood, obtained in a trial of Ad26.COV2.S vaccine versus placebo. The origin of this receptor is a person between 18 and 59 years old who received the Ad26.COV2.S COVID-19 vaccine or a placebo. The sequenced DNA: TGCGCCAGCAGCGACCGGGACAACTCCTACGAGCAGTACTTC. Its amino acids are CASSDRDNSYEQYF.